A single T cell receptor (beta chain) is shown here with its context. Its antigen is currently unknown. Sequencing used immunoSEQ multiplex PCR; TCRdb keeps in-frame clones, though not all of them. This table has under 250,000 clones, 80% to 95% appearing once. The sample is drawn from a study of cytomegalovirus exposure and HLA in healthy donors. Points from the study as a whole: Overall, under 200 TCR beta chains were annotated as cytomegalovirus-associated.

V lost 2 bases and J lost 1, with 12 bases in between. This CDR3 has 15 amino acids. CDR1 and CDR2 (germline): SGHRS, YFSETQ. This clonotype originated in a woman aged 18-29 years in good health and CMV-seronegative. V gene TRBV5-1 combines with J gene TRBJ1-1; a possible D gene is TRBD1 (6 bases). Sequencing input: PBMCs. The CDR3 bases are TGCGCCAGCAGCTTATCGACAGGCCGGAACACTGAAGCTTTCTTT. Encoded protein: CASSLSTGRNTEAFF. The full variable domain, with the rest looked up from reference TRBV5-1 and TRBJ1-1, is KAGVTQTPRYLIKTRGQQVTLSCSPISGHRSVSWYQQTPGQGLQFLFEYFSETQRNKGNFPGRFSGRQFSNSRSEMNVSTLELGDSALYLCASSLSTGRNTEAFFGQGTRLTVV.